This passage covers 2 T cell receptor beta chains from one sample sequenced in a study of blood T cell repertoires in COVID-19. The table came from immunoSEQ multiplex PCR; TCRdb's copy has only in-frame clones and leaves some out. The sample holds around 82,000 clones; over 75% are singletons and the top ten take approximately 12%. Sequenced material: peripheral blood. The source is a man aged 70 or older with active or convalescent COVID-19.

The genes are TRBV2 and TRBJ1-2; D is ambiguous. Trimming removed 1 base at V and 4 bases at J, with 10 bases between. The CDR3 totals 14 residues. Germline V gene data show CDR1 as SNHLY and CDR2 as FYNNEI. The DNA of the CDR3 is TGTGCCAGCAGTGAAGGGGCAAGCATCTATGGCTACACCTTC. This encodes CASSEGASIYGYTF. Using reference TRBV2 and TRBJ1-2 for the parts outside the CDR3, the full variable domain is EPEVTQTPSHQVTQMGQEVILRCVPISNHLYFYWYRQILGQKVEFLVSFYNNEISEKSEIFDDQFSVERPDGSNFTLKIRSTKLEDSAMYFCASSEGASIYGYTFGSGTRLTVV.

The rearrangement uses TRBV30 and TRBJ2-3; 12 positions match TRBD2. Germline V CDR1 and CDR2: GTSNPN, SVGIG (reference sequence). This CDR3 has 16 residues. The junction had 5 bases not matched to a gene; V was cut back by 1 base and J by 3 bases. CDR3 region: CAWSGLAGGRTDTQYF. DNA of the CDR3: TGTGCCTGGAGTGGGCTAGCGGGGGGGCGAACAGATACGCAGTATTTT.